Below are 23 T cell receptor beta chains sequenced from a single sample in a study of shared clonotypes between healthy human individuals (dated by TCRdb to between 2020 and 2021). The method behind the library was the immunoSEQ multiplex PCR assay. TCRdb carries this immuneACCESS record with in-frame sequences only. Its versions omit some clonotypes, under half of them owing to an unresolved V gene in the studies checked, with the rest unexplained. The sample profile shows about 450,000 clones; 79% of them were found once. 12% of the sample is in the top ten clones. Sequencing was done on a sample of PBMCs. The receptor source for this set is a woman aged 40 to 50 in good health. Some clones in this sample may be carry-over from other donors' samples.

CDR3 DNA: TGTGCCATCAGGGGGACTAGCGGGAAGCCTTACGAGCAGTACTTC. Encoded protein: CAIRGTSGKPYEQYF. V usage is TRBV6-5 and J usage is TRBJ2-7; 13 bases map to TRBD2. J was trimmed by 4 bases and V by 10 bases; bases with no gene match: 10. CDR3 length equals 15 residues. The germline gives CDR1 MNHEY, CDR2 SVGAGI.

The V gene is TRBV28, the J gene TRBJ2-2; D uncertain. The ends were cut back, 8 bases at V and 5 bases at J, with 9 bases in the middle. This CDR3 has 12 amino acids. Per germline, CDR1 MDHEN and CDR2 SYDVKM. The CDR3: CASVPVTGELFF. CDR3 DNA sequence: TGTGCCAGCGTCCCAGTGACCGGGGAGCTGTTTTTT.

The V gene is TRBV27, the J gene TRBJ1-2; 8 nucleotides align to TRBD1. The CDR3 loop spans 14 amino acids. The ends lost 4 bases at V and 6 bases at J; junction bases unmatched: 7. Germline values: CDR1 MNHEY, CDR2 SMNVEV (reference sequence). CDR3 DNA sequence: TGTGCCAGCAGTTCGACAGGGGAAGAGCATGGCTACACCTTC. The encoded protein is CASSSTGEEHGYTF.

J is TRBJ2-7 and V is TRBV7-6; 11 nucleotides align to TRBD1. Germline-derived CDR1 and CDR2 are SGHVS and FNYEAQ. With 5 bases clipped from V and 4 bases from J, the junction kept 10 bases outside the gene matches. The CDR3 length is 16 residues. As DNA, the CDR3 is TGTGCCAGCAGCAAAAGGCCGGGACAGGGGGTATACGAGCAGTACTTC. This codes for CASSKRPGQGVYEQYF.

The chain joins TRBV18 to TRBJ1-1; the D gene is possibly TRBD1 (5 bases). CDR3 length: 13 residues. V lost 5 bases and J lost 3, with 10 bases in between. Germline assignment: CDR1 KGHSH and CDR2 LQKENI. CDR3 protein: CASSSGRDTEAFF. The CDR3 bases are TGTGCCAGCTCATCGGGCAGGGACACTGAAGCTTTCTTT.

With regard to this clone: The junction and the germline gene differ at one end; a read error may be behind it. The J gene is TRBJ2-3, the V gene TRBV28; D is possibly TRBD2 (7 bases). This CDR3 spans 15 amino acids. Germline lookup yields CDR1 MDHEN and CDR2 SYDVKM. CDR3 bases: TGTGCCAGCAGTTTAGGGGGGGCCAGCACATATACGCAGTATTTT. Translated: CASSLGGASTYTQYF.

CDR3 residues: CASGAIPGSSYNEQFF. The CDR3 coding sequence is TGTGCCAGCGGCGCCATACCGGGGAGCTCCTACAATGAGCAGTTCTTC. The V gene is TRBV7-9, the J gene TRBJ2-1; D is perhaps TRBD2 (5 bases). The CDR3 extends over 16 amino acids. Trimming stripped 8 bases from V and 0 bases from J, with 17 bases between. The germline CDR1 and CDR2 sequences are SEHNR and FQNEAQ (reference sequence).

The rearrangement uses TRBV7-9 and TRBJ1-2; TRBD1 aligns across 7 bases. The CDR3 runs to 14 residues. Trimming removed 1 base from V and 8 bases from J; junction bases left unmatched: 7. The V gene's germline CDR1 is SEHNR and CDR2 FQNEAQ (reference sequence). In DNA form, the CDR3 reads TGTGCCAGCAGCTTAGAGGGAGGGGGCCGCGGCTACACCTTC. It yields the protein CASSLEGGGRGYTF.

The chain joins TRBV10-3 to TRBJ1-5; possibly TRBD1 for D (5 bases). Trimming removed 3 bases at V and 9 bases at J, with 15 bases between. The CDR3 extends over 14 amino acids. CDR1 ENHRY and CDR2 SYGVKD come from the germline V gene. As DNA, the CDR3 is TGTGCCATCAGTGATGTGGGGACCCAAGGGCCCCAGCATTTT. This encodes CAISDVGTQGPQHF.

This clone was seen ten or more times. The chain carries TRBV7-8 and TRBJ1-1, with D maybe TRBD1 (5 bases). The ends were cut back, 2 bases at V and 4 bases at J, with 11 bases in the middle. CDR1 SGHVS and CDR2 FQNEAQ come from the germline V gene. The CDR3 is 14 residues long. CDR3 amino acids: CASSLQGGITEAFF. The CDR3 nucleotides are TGTGCCAGCAGCTTACAGGGAGGTATCACTGAAGCTTTCTTT.

The CDR3 sequence: CASRPPGEETQYF. The DNA of the CDR3 is TGCGCCAGCAGACCCCCGGGAGAAGAGACCCAGTACTTC. This chain uses TRBV10-2 with TRBJ2-5, with D perhaps TRBD2 (6 bases). The germline V gene has CDR1 WSHSY and CDR2 SAAADI. V was clipped by 6 bases and J by 3 bases, with 11 bases between them. CDR3 length: 13 amino acids.

The chain uses TRBV5-5 and TRBJ2-3; D remains ambiguous. Trimming took off 2 bases at V and 7 bases at J, with 11 bases between the two ends. Germline CDR1 reads SGHKS; CDR2 reads YYEKEE (reference sequence). The CDR3 length is 13 residues. Here the CDR3 reads CASSFSPKHTQYF. The CDR3, as DNA: TGTGCCAGCAGCTTCTCCCCTAAACATACGCAGTATTTT.

This clone was found a few times. The rearrangement joins TRBV7-2 to TRBJ1-1; a possible D gene is TRBD1 (5 bases). Trimming removed 5 bases from V and 4 bases from J, with 17 bases in between. The germline CDR1 and CDR2 sequences are SGHTA and FQGNSA. The CDR3 loop spans 15 amino acids. The CDR3 DNA reads TGTGCCAGCAGCCGTTTTCAGGGCCGGGGCACTGAAGCTTTCTTT. Protein product: CASSRFQGRGTEAFF.

The V gene is TRBV10-3, the J gene TRBJ2-7; a possible D gene is TRBD2 (6 bases). Germline V gene lookup returns CDR1 ENHRY and CDR2 SYGVKD. Between the trimmed V and J ends, which lost 0 bases and 5 bases, there was a span of 17 bases. The CDR3 loop spans 16 amino acids. In DNA form, the CDR3 reads TGTGCCATCAGTGAGTCACCGGGGGTCAAGTCCAACGAGCAGTACTTC. It codes for CAISESPGVKSNEQYF.

The chain employs TRBV9 and TRBJ1-5, with 8 bases lining up with TRBD1. The germline V gene has CDR1 SGDLS and CDR2 YYNGEE. CDR3 length: 14 amino acids. The junction had 3 bases not matched to a gene; V was cut back by 4 bases and J by 3 bases. Here the CDR3 DNA reads TGTGCCAGCAGCCAGGGGGCCGACAATCAGCCCCAGCATTTT. This codes for CASSQGADNQPQHF.

Details on this clone: Other DNA sequences in the sample encode the same CDR3. The V call is TRBV19, the J call TRBJ1-1; 8 nucleotides line up with TRBD1. CDR3 length: 13 amino acids. CDR1 is LNHDA, CDR2 SQIVND, per germline (reference sequence). V lost 4 bases, J lost 3 bases, and 1 base stayed unmatched. CDR3 region: CASSTTGDTEAFF. In DNA, the CDR3 is TGTGCCAGTAGTACGACAGGGGACACTGAAGCTTTCTTT.

Worth noting for this clone: One end of the junction does not line up with germline, which may come from a read error. The chain couples TRBV27 to TRBJ1-3, with D unclear. This CDR3 is built from 14 residues. CDR1 and CDR2 from the germline V gene are MNHEY and SMNVEV (reference sequence). The CDR3, as DNA: TGTGCCAGCAGCTACGTGGGCTCTGGAAATACCATATATTTT. This gives the protein CASSYVGSGNTIYF.

The chain is built from TRBV6-5 and TRBJ2-5; 7 nucleotides agree with TRBD1. CDR1 and CDR2 from the germline V gene are MNHEY and SVGAGI. CDR3 size: 13 residues. Germline trimming cut 7 bases from V and 4 bases from J; bases unmatched to any gene: 6. CDR3 amino acids: CASTIDRAETQYF. CDR3 bases: TGTGCCAGCACTATAGACAGGGCAGAGACCCAGTACTTC.

This clone was seen many times. The chain's CDR3 is CASSYSPEGSAEQYF. In nucleotides, the CDR3 is TGTGCCAGCAGTTACTCCCCGGAGGGTAGCGCCGAGCAGTACTTC. V and J are TRBV6-6 and TRBJ2-7, with TRBD2 as a possible D gene (6 bases). Germline lookup yields CDR1 MNHNY and CDR2 SVGAGI (reference sequence). V dropped 0 bases and J dropped 6 bases, with 15 bases sitting between them. The CDR3 is made up of 15 amino acids.

This sequence joins TRBV18 and TRBJ2-3; D not certain. The CDR3 runs 13 residues. Trimming took 0 bases from V and 3 from J, leaving 4 bases between them. The germline V gene has CDR1 KGHSH and CDR2 LQKENI. This CDR3 reads CASSPPMTDTQYF. The CDR3, as DNA: TGTGCCAGCTCACCACCGATGACAGATACGCAGTATTTT. The complete variable domain, with remaining parts taken from reference TRBV18 and TRBJ2-3, reads NAGVMQNPRHLVRRRGQEARLRCSPMKGHSHVYWYRQLPEEGLKFMVYLQKENIIDESGMPKERFSAEFPKEGPSILRIQQVVRGDSAAYFCASSPPMTDTQYFGPGTRLTVL.

This chain links TRBV5-4 with TRBJ2-5; 7 bases are a match to TRBD1. Germline lookup yields CDR1 SGHNT and CDR2 YYREEE (reference sequence). Trimming cost V 4 bases and J 7 bases; bases outside gene matches: 13. The CDR3 length is 15 residues. The CDR3 DNA reads TGTGCCAGCAGCCCATTCCTCGGGACAGAAGGGACCCAGTACTTC. Its translation is CASSPFLGTEGTQYF.

V is TRBV30 and J is TRBJ1-1, with 7 bases lining up with TRBD1. Germline assignment: CDR1 GTSNPN and CDR2 SVGIG (reference sequence). V shed 3 bases and J 4 bases; nucleotides not matched to a gene: 5. This CDR3 spans 13 amino acids. The CDR3, as DNA: TGTGCCTGGAGGACCACAGGGGTCACTGAAGCTTTCTTT. Protein: CAWRTTGVTEAFF.

This chain connects TRBV27 to TRBJ2-1, with a possible D match to TRBD2 (6 bases). The V gene's germline CDR1 is MNHEY and CDR2 SMNVEV (reference sequence). This CDR3 is built from 15 residues. Trimming took 3 bases from V and 0 from J, leaving 9 bases between them. CDR3 DNA sequence: TGTGCCAGCAGTTTCGCGGGGCGCTCCTACAATGAGCAGTTCTTC. Translating gives CASSFAGRSYNEQFF.